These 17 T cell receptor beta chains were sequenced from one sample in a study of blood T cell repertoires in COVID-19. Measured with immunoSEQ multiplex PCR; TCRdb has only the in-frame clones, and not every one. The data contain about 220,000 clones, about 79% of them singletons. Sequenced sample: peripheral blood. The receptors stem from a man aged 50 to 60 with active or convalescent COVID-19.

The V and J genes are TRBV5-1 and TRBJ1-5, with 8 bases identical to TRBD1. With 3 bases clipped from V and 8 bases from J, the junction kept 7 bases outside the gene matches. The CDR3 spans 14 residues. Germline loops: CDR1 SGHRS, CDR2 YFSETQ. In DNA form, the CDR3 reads TGCGCCAGCAGCTGGACAGGGAATATGGAGCCCCAGCATTTT. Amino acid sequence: CASSWTGNMEPQHF.

The CDR3 here is CASAGQGDNSPLHF. The CDR3 DNA reads as TGTGCCAGCGCGGGACAGGGCGACAATTCACCCCTCCACTTT. The rearrangement uses TRBV28 and TRBJ1-6; 9 bases line up with TRBD1. Germline V gene data show CDR1 as MDHEN and CDR2 as SYDVKM. This CDR3 is built from 14 residues. J gave up 7 bases and V 8 bases, and 6 bases lay outside the gene matches.

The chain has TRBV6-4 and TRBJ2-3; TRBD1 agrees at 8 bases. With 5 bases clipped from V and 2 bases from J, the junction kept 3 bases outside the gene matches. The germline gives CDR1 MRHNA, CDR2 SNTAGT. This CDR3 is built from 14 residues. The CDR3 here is CASSPGQDTDTQYF. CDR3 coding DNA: TGTGCCAGCAGTCCGGGACAGGACACAGATACGCAGTATTTT.

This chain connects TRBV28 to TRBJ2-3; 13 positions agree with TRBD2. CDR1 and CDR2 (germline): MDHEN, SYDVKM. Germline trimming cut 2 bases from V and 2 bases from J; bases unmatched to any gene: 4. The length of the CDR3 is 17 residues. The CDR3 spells CASSLGLAGVSTDTQYF. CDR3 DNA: TGTGCCAGCAGTTTAGGACTAGCGGGGGTATCCACAGATACGCAGTATTTT.

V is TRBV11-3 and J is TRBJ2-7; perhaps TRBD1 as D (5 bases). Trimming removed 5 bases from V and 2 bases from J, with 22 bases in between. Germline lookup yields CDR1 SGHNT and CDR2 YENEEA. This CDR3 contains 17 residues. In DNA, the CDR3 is TGTGCCAGCAGCCTCCAGTTTATTCAGGGTGCAACCTACGAGCAGTACTTC. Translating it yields CASSLQFIQGATYEQYF.

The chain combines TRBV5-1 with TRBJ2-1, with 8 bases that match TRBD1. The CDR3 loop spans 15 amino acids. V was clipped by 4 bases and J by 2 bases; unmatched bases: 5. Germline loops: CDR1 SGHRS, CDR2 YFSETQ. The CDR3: CASSPPTGAYNEQFF. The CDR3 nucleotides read TGCGCCAGCAGCCCTCCGACAGGGGCCTACAATGAGCAGTTCTTC.

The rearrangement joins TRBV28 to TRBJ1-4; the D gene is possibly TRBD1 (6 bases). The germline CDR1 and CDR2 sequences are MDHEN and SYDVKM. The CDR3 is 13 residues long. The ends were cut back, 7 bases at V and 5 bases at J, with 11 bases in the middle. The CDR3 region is CASTGQQNEKLFF. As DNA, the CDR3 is TGTGCCAGCACAGGACAGCAAAATGAAAAACTGTTTTTT.

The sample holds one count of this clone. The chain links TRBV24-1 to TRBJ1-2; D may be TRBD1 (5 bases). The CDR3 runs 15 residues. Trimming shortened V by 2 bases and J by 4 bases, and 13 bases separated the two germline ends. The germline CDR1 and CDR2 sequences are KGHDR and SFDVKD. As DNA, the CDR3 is TGTGCCACCAGTGATTCAACAGGTCTTGCCTATGGCTACACCTTC. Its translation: CATSDSTGLAYGYTF.

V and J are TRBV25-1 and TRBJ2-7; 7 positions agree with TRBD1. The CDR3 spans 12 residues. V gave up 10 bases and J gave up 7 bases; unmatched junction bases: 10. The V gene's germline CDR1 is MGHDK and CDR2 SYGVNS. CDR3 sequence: CATGQAPSEQYF. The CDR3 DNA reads TGTGCCACTGGACAGGCCCCGAGTGAGCAGTACTTC.

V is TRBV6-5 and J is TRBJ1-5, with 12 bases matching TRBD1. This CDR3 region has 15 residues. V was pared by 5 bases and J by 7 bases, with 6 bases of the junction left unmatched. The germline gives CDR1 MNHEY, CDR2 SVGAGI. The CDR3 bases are TGTGCCAGCAGTCCGGGACAGGGGGCCGTACAGCCCCAGCATTTT. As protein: CASSPGQGAVQPQHF.

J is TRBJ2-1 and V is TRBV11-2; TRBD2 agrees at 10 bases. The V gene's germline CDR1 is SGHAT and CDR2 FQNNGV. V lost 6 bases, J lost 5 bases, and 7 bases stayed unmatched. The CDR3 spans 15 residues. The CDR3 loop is CASRPSGSYDNEQFF. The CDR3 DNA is TGTGCCAGCAGGCCTAGCGGGAGTTACGACAATGAGCAGTTCTTC.

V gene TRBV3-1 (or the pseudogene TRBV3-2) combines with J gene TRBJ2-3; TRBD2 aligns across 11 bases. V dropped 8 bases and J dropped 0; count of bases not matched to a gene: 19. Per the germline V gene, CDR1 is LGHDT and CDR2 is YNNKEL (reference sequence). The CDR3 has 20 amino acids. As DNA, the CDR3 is TGTGCCAGCGCCCACTTGGGACTAGCGGACCAGACACCTAGCACAGATACGCAGTATTTT. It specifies CASAHLGLADQTPSTDTQYF.

The CDR3 here is CASSPQGREEKLFF. The DNA for the CDR3 is TGTGCCAGCTCACCTCAAGGAAGGGAGGAAAAACTGTTTTTT. The chain uses TRBV18 and TRBJ1-4; the D is unclear. This CDR3 is 14 amino acids long. The germline V gene has CDR1 KGHSH and CDR2 LQKENI. V was shortened by 3 bases and J by 8 bases, with 13 bases between the two germline ends.

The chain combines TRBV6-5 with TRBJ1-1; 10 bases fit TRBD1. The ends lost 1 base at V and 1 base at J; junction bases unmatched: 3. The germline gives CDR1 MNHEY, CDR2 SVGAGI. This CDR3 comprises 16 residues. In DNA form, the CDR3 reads TGTGCCAGCAGTTACTTTGGGACAGGGGAGAACACTGAAGCTTTCTTT. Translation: CASSYFGTGENTEAFF.

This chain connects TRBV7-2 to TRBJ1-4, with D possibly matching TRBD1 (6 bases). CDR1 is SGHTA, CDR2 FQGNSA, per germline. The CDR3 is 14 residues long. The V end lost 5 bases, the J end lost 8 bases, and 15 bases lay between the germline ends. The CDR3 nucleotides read TGTGCCAGCAGCCTGACAGGACCATACGAAAAACTGTTTTTT. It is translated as CASSLTGPYEKLFF.

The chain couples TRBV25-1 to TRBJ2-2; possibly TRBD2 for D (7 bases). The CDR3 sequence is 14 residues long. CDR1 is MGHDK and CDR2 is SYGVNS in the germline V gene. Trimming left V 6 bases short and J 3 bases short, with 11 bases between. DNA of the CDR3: TGTGCCAGCAGGTGGGGGGGCCACACCGGGGAGCTGTTTTTT. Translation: CASRWGGHTGELFF.

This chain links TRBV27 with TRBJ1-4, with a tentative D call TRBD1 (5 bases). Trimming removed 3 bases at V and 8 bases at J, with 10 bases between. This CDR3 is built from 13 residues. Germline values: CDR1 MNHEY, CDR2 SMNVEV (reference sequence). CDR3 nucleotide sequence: TGTGCCAGCAGTTTGACAGCCGGAGAAAAACTGTTTTTT. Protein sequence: CASSLTAGEKLFF.